The TCR beta chain under discussion was sequenced for a study of cytomegalovirus exposure and HLA in healthy donors. Study results and limitations: The number of N-insertions in an Asian-associated ancestry cluster was reportedly below the approximately 700-donor mean in a later analysis. Highest at DRB1 and lowest at HLA-C, TCR association rates differed among HLA loci in a later analysis.

Trimming removed 7 bases from V and 5 bases from J; junction bases left unmatched: 4. Germline assignment: CDR1 LGHNA and CDR2 YNFKEQ. The CDR3 contains 13 residues. A note on this clone: Antigen specificity is unknown.

13 Jbeta primers and 60 Vbeta primers were used for the PCR. Repertoires were generated with immunoSEQ multiplex PCR, while TCRdb's copy carries only in-frame clones and drops some. The table has around 170,000 clones, around four fifths seen once. J is TRBJ1-4 and V is TRBV4-2, with 7 bases identical to TRBD1. The clonotype originates from a man aged 18 to 29 in good health and CMV-seronegative. Sequencing was performed on PBMCs. The chain's CDR3 is CASNYRGNEKLFF. The CDR3, as DNA: TGTGCCAGCAATTACAGGGGCAATGAAAAACTGTTTTTT.